This TCR beta chain comes out of a study of T cell repertoires in cytomegalovirus infection (dated by TCRdb to between 2018 and 2020). Background on the whole study: The HLA type of each donor mattered for the analysis, because public TCR beta signatures pointed to carriage of CMV infection along with the matching HLA type.

Turning to this clonotype: Its antigen target is currently unknown. Per-nucleotide qualities are absent, and no much larger clonotype sits a single base away.

CDR1 is given as SQVTM and CDR2 as ANQGSEA, both from the germline V gene. Measured from the cysteine to the phenylalanine, the CDR3 is 18 residues long. Just CDR3 DNA is preserved here, 54 bases in frame from base 1. The junction shows trimming of 4 bases on V and 1 base on J, and the gene matches do not reach 15 bases of it. Broader findings and caveats from the paper: The ex vivo response was dominated by HLA-C-restricted CMV-specific TCR beta clonotypes, which also provided the single most frequent clonotype in two of eight donors. Cumulative frequency of public TCR beta family members discriminated carriers of CMV infection plus the relevant HLA type in this cohort and an independent approximately 350-donor cohort.

The sample was run on an Illumina HiSeq 1500. In TCRdb, the public reads were trimmed at Q25 with fastp and aligned with MiXCR, with productive beta chains retained. For every CDR3 protein sequence, its rows merge into one entry that carries the most common genes and DNA. This sample holds approximately 490,000 distinct CDR3 sequences; roughly 12% were observed only once. 10% of the sample comes from the top ten. The sequence links TRBV29-1 to TRBJ2-3; the central 9 bases match TRBD2. This TCR was recovered from a human donor in good health (CMV status not recorded). Some clones in this sample may be carry-over from other donors' samples. The specimen sequenced was PBMCs. This receptor carries the CDR3 CSVAGWYGLAFRTDTQYF. The DNA reads TGCAGCGTTGCGGGATGGTACGGACTAGCGTTCCGCACAGATACGCAGTATTTT.